This T cell receptor (beta chain) was found in a study of shared clonotypes between healthy human individuals. Generated by immunoSEQ multiplex PCR, the TCRdb table keeps only in-frame clones and is missing some. Of over 2,000,000 clones listed, 80% to 95% were seen once; the top ten hold approximately 1.6%. Positive CCR7 selection of CD45RO-negative cells yielded the naive CD8 cells, and terminally differentiated effector memory CD45RA+ cells were excluded. CDR3 length: 13 amino acids. The V end was cut by 0 bases, the J end by 5 bases, with 5 bases between. Per the germline V gene, CDR1 is SGDLS and CDR2 is YYNGEE.

The sequence was collected from a man between 18 and 29 years old in good health. Some clones in this sample may be carry-over from other donors' samples. Sequenced sample: naive CD8+ T cells from PBMCs. The chain employs TRBV9 and TRBJ1-4; D ambiguous. The CDR3 spells CASSVAQNEKLFF. The CDR3 coding sequence is TGTGCCAGCAGCGTAGCCCAGAATGAAAAACTGTTTTTT.